This entry lists 24 T cell receptor beta chains sequenced from one sample in a study of CD8+CD57+ T cells in acquired aplastic anemia (dated by TCRdb to 2016 to 2019). TCRdb lists the instrument as Illumina HiSeq 2000. Profiling of TCR beta VDJ combinations and CDR3 sequences used genomic DNA as the template. TCRdb ran its own pipeline on the public reads, namely fastp trimming at Q25 and MiXCR clone calling, and kept in-frame beta chains. Merged by CDR3 protein, the rows form single entries marked with the most common genes and DNA. This sample gives around 190,000 distinct CDR3 sequences in total; 54% of them show up just once. The top ten clones comprise approximately 16% of the sample. Input material: sorted CD4+, CD8+, or CD8+CD57+ T cells (not recorded which) from PBMCs. These receptors all come from a human donor in good health, serving as a control.

This chain joins TRBV20-1 and TRBJ1-1, with 7 bases lining up with TRBD1. Looked up from germline, CDR1 is DFQATT and CDR2 is SNEGSKA (reference sequence). The CDR3 extends over 14 amino acids. V was clipped by 1 base and J by 5 bases; unmatched bases: 7. The chain's CDR3 is CSARGPGGRTEAFF. CDR3 nucleotide sequence: TGCAGTGCTAGAGGCCCAGGGGGGAGGACTGAAGCTTTCTTT.

This clonotype was found many times. The J gene is TRBJ1-2, the V gene TRBV2; TRBD1 matches 9 bases. J was trimmed by 3 bases and V by 3 bases; bases with no gene match: 2. The germline gives CDR1 SNHLY, CDR2 FYNNEI. CDR3 size: 14 residues. The DNA of the CDR3 is TGTGCCAGCAGTGAGCGACAGGGGGACTATGGCTACACCTTC. Its translation is CASSERQGDYGYTF.

The table lists this clonotype with many counts. The chain uses TRBV4-2 and TRBJ1-4; TRBD1 aligns across 7 bases. V gave up 0 bases and J gave up 2 bases; unmatched junction bases: 12. There are 19 residues in the CDR3. CDR1 LGHNA and CDR2 YNFKEQ come from the germline V gene. In DNA form, the CDR3 reads TGTGCCAGCAGCCAAGATATTGGGCAGGGGGAAATGACTAATGAAAAACTGTTTTTT. Its protein is CASSQDIGQGEMTNEKLFF.

This clonotype turned up a few times. This chain uses TRBV20-1 with TRBJ2-1; 9 nucleotides agree with TRBD2. V dropped 5 bases and J dropped 7; count of bases not matched to a gene: 9. CDR1 is DFQATT, CDR2 SNEGSKA, per germline (reference sequence). The length of the CDR3 is 14 residues. The CDR3 DNA reads as TGCAGTGCTCTTCCTTCTAGCGGGGTAAATGAGCAGTTCTTC. Its protein is CSALPSSGVNEQFF.

CDR3 amino acids: CSARDPGVRNSPLHF. In DNA form, the CDR3 reads TGCAGTGCTAGAGACCCCGGGGTTAGGAATTCACCCCTCCACTTT. This sequence joins TRBV20-1 and TRBJ1-6; D gene ambiguous. This CDR3 has 15 amino acids. Trimming pared 0 bases from V and 7 bases from J, leaving 13 bases between. Germline values: CDR1 DFQATT, CDR2 SNEGSKA (reference sequence).

The rearrangement uses TRBV29-1 and TRBJ2-1, with 8 bases fitting TRBD2. V trimming: 7 bases; J trimming: 6 bases; junction bases outside the gene matches: 8. CDR1 SQVTM and CDR2 ANQGSEA come from the germline V gene. The CDR3 covers 13 residues. DNA for the CDR3: TGCAGCGCGCGGACTAGCTGGGGCAATGAGCAGTTCTTC. Translation gives CSARTSWGNEQFF.

The rearrangement joins TRBV20-1 to TRBJ2-3, with D unclear. In germline, CDR1 is DFQATT, CDR2 SNEGSKA (reference sequence). The CDR3 extends over 12 amino acids. Trimming took 6 bases from V and 4 from J, leaving 11 bases between them. For the CDR3, the DNA is TGCAGTGCCCCATCAGGAGCAGATACGCAGTATTTT. It yields the protein CSAPSGADTQYF.

The CDR3: CATSLLNEQFF. The CDR3 DNA reads as TGTGCCACCAGTTTGCTGAATGAGCAGTTCTTC. The chain couples TRBV24-1 to TRBJ2-1; D gene ambiguous. This CDR3 region has 11 residues. Germline assignment: CDR1 KGHDR and CDR2 SFDVKD. V lost 6 bases and J lost 7, with 6 bases in between.

This clonotype has at least ten counts. The chain combines TRBV30 with TRBJ1-2; D call uncertain. V was pared by 5 bases and J by 8 bases, with 12 bases between. The CDR3 sequence is 11 residues long. The germline V gene encodes CDR1 GTSNPN and CDR2 SVGIG (reference sequence). The CDR3 sequence is CAWSLGSGYTF. The CDR3 region has the DNA TGTGCCTGGTCCTTGGGGAGCGGCTACACCTTC.

The chain joins TRBV6-5 to TRBJ2-7; 8 positions match TRBD2. This CDR3 has 13 amino acids. Germline V gives CDR1 MNHEY, CDR2 SVGAGI. The junction had 3 bases not matched to a gene; V was cut back by 8 bases and J by 0 bases. DNA of the CDR3: TGTGCCAGCCGCGGGGGGAGCTCCTACGAGCAGTACTTC. Protein sequence: CASRGGSSYEQYF.

The chain carries TRBV9 and TRBJ2-3; 9 bases fit TRBD2. Looked up from germline, CDR1 is SGDLS and CDR2 is YYNGEE. CDR3 length: 15 residues. Trimming removed 2 bases from V and 0 bases from J; junction bases left unmatched: 1. CDR3 sequence (DNA): TGTGCCAGCAGCGTCAGCGGGGGGAGCACAGATACGCAGTATTTT. Its translation is CASSVSGGSTDTQYF.

This clonotype has at least ten counts. This chain uses TRBV6-2 or TRBV6-3 with TRBJ1-1; tentatively, D is TRBD1 (5 bases). The CDR3 covers 14 residues. Germline lookup yields CDR1 MNHEY and CDR2 SVGEGT. V lost 2 bases to trimming and J lost 1 base, with 8 bases between them. The CDR3 nucleotides are TGTGCCAGCAGTTACAGGGGCGGGAACACTGAAGCTTTCTTT. Translated: CASSYRGGNTEAFF.

This clonotype was counted many times. The chain joins TRBV2 to TRBJ1-2; D gene uncertain. The CDR3 runs to 11 residues. Germline CDR1 reads SNHLY; CDR2 reads FYNNEI. The V end was cut by 7 bases, the J end by 5 bases, with 8 bases between. CDR3: CASTDWYGYTF. CDR3 nucleotide sequence: TGTGCCAGCACCGACTGGTATGGCTACACCTTC.

This clonotype has just a few counts. The V and J genes are TRBV20-1 and TRBJ1-6; possible D gene TRBD1, 5 bases. Germline V gene sequence: CDR1 DFQATT, CDR2 SNEGSKA (reference sequence). There are 14 residues in the CDR3. Trimming pared 0 bases from V and 10 bases from J, leaving 13 bases between. The CDR3 nucleotides read TGCAGTGCTAGAGATGGGGGGGTTAACTCACCCCTCCACTTT. It codes for CSARDGGVNSPLHF.

The chain is built from TRBV5-1 and TRBJ1-1; TRBD1 aligns across 8 bases. Per the germline V gene, CDR1 is SGHRS and CDR2 is YFSETQ. This CDR3 has 16 residues. Trimming took 0 bases from V and 1 from J; bases not matched to a gene: 5. For the CDR3, the DNA is TGCGCCAGCAGCTTGGATAGGACAGGGCGGAACACTGAAGCTTTCTTT. Translation gives CASSLDRTGRNTEAFF. The full variable domain, its missing parts supplied by reference TRBV5-1 and TRBJ1-1, is KAGVTQTPRYLIKTRGQQVTLSCSPISGHRSVSWYQQTPGQGLQFLFEYFSETQRNKGNFPGRFSGRQFSNSRSEMNVSTLELGDSALYLCASSLDRTGRNTEAFFGQGTRLTVV.

This chain uses TRBV15 with TRBJ1-5; D remains ambiguous. The CDR3 is 15 residues long. Trimming pared 4 bases from V and 0 bases from J, leaving 10 bases between. Germline CDR1 LNHNV, CDR2 YYDKDF (reference sequence). In DNA form, the CDR3 reads TGTGCCACCAGCACCTCGGGTAATAGCAATCAGCCCCAGCATTTT. This codes for CATSTSGNSNQPQHF.

This clonotype was observed many times. The chain has TRBV6-2 or TRBV6-3 and TRBJ1-2; the D is unclear. Trimming took 5 bases from V and 8 from J, leaving 12 bases between them. This CDR3 is 12 amino acids long. The germline V gene encodes CDR1 MNHEY and CDR2 SVGEGT. This CDR3 reads CASSNLAGGYTF. The CDR3 DNA follows: TGTGCCAGCAGTAACCTCGCGGGGGGCTACACCTTC.

This clonotype was observed a few times. The rearrangement joins TRBV7-2 to TRBJ2-5, with D possibly being TRBD1 (5 bases). Germline values: CDR1 SGHTA, CDR2 FQGNSA. V lost 3 bases, J lost 4 bases, and 9 bases lay in between. The CDR3 covers 13 residues. CDR3 nucleotides: TGTGCCAGCAGCTTGTGGCAGGGAGAGACCCAGTACTTC. It encodes CASSLWQGETQYF.

This clonotype was observed many times. The chain is built from TRBV29-1 and TRBJ1-2; D gene ambiguous. The length of the CDR3 is 13 residues. Looked up from germline, CDR1 is SQVTM and CDR2 is ANQGSEA. V lost 3 bases and J lost 4, with 12 bases in between. CDR3 amino acids: CSVETYGPYGYTF. CDR3 nucleotide sequence: TGCAGCGTTGAGACCTATGGCCCCTATGGCTACACCTTC.

This sequence joins TRBV20-1 and TRBJ2-5, with 10 bases fitting TRBD2. The V segment lost 3 bases and the J segment 7 bases; nucleotides outside the gene matches: 26. The CDR3 contains 20 residues. In germline, CDR1 is DFQATT, CDR2 SNEGSKA (reference sequence). The CDR3: CSARSGSGKRGGLFGGTQYF. The CDR3 nucleotides read TGCAGTGCTAGGTCGGGTAGTGGAAAGCGGGGGGGCCTGTTTGGAGGGACCCAGTACTTC.

This chain links TRBV24-1 with TRBJ1-2; 9 positions match TRBD1. CDR3 length equals 17 residues. Trimming at V came to 3 bases and at J to 4 bases, leaving 11 bases not matched to a gene. The germline CDR1 and CDR2 sequences are KGHDR and SFDVKD. CDR3 protein: CATSDGASGTGSYGYTF. In DNA form, the CDR3 reads TGTGCCACCAGTGATGGGGCGTCCGGGACAGGGTCCTATGGCTACACCTTC.

This clonotype was detected only a few times. The CDR3 nucleotides are TGTGCCAGCAGGGATATTTTACTCACTGAAGCTTTCTTT. Its protein product is CASRDILLTEAFF. The chain joins TRBV27 to TRBJ1-1; D ambiguous. Trimming left V 6 bases short and J 4 bases short, with 12 bases between. The CDR3 contains 13 residues. The germline CDR1 and CDR2 sequences are MNHEY and SMNVEV (reference sequence).

This clonotype showed up just a few times. This chain uses TRBV25-1 with TRBJ2-3, with D tentatively TRBD2 (6 bases). Germline CDR1 reads MGHDK; CDR2 reads SYGVNS. CDR3 length equals 14 residues. V gave up 3 bases and J gave up 1 base, with 8 bases separating them. The CDR3 DNA reads TGTGCCAGCAGTGACGGCGGGGGCACAGATACGCAGTATTTT. Translation gives CASSDGGGTDTQYF. The whole variable domain, filled in from reference TRBV25-1 and TRBJ2-3, reads EADIYQTPRYLVIGTGKKITLECSQTMGHDKMYWYQQDPGMELHLIHYSYGVNSTEKGDLSSESTVSRIRTEHFPLTLESARPSHTSQYLCASSDGGGTDTQYFGPGTRLTVL.

This clonotype was observed many times. The chain uses TRBV7-2 and TRBJ2-1; 7 bases line up with TRBD1. Per germline, CDR1 SGHTA and CDR2 FQGNSA. This CDR3 is built from 14 residues. The V and J ends lost 7 bases and 7 bases, in that order; junction bases with no gene match: 10. In DNA, the CDR3 is TGTGCCAGCACCGACCAGACAGGGATAAATGAGCAGTTCTTC. It specifies CASTDQTGINEQFF.